One and the same sample provided the 29 T cell receptor beta chains below, sequenced in a study of T cell clones after liver transplantation. Clones were sequenced by immunoSEQ multiplex PCR, and TCRdb holds only the in-frame ones, with some missing. Here the sample spans about 72,000 clones, about 88% being singletons. The material was CD4+ T cells from blood, obtained before liver transplant. These receptors were taken from a human donor who received a liver transplant.

This chain uses TRBV6-1 with TRBJ2-7, with D maybe TRBD2 (5 bases). CDR3 length: 14 amino acids. From germline, CDR1 is MNHNS and CDR2 SASEGT. Trimming removed 7 bases from V and 2 bases from J, with 15 bases in between. For the CDR3, the DNA is TGTGCCAGCACTCCCTCCGGCGGGCCCTACGAGCAGTACTTC. Amino acids: CASTPSGGPYEQYF.

The rearrangement links TRBV11-3 to TRBJ1-4, with D tentatively TRBD1 (5 bases). V was shortened by 5 bases and J by 5 bases, with 18 bases between the two germline ends. CDR1 SGHNT and CDR2 YENEEA come from the germline V gene. The CDR3 length is 16 residues. The CDR3 DNA is TGTGCCAGCAGCCAAGGGGAGCGGGGGTGGAATGAAAAACTGTTTTTT. The encoded protein is CASSQGERGWNEKLFF.

The rearrangement uses TRBV29-1 and TRBJ2-1; 10 bases match TRBD1. Germline-derived CDR1 and CDR2 are SQVTM and ANQGSEA. Unmatched junction bases numbered 5, after V lost 7 bases and J lost 8 bases. This CDR3 has 12 amino acids. The CDR3 spells CSAGTGVYEQFF. CDR3 coding DNA: TGCAGCGCAGGGACAGGGGTCTATGAGCAGTTCTTC.

The J gene is TRBJ2-6, the V gene TRBV5-1; D perhaps matches TRBD1 (5 bases). CDR1 and CDR2 (germline): SGHRS, YFSETQ. The CDR3 contains 14 residues. Trimming removed 4 bases from V and 2 bases from J, with 7 bases in between. DNA for the CDR3: TGCGCCAGCAGCCTGGACACTGGGGCCAACGTCCTGACTTTC. This translates into CASSLDTGANVLTF.

V and J are TRBV30 and TRBJ1-1; D may be TRBD1 (5 bases). CDR3 size: 15 residues. V was cut by 6 bases and J by 2 bases, with 19 bases left in between. Germline V CDR1 and CDR2: GTSNPN, SVGIG (reference sequence). CDR3 protein: CACQVVAGKNTEAFF. The CDR3 DNA reads TGTGCCTGCCAGGTGGTTGCAGGGAAAAACACTGAAGCTTTCTTT.

V gene TRBV27 combines with J gene TRBJ2-5; the D gene is possibly TRBD1 (5 bases). V lost 3 bases and J 4 bases, leaving 9 bases between the germline ends. Germline V gene data show CDR1 as MNHEY and CDR2 as SMNVEV (reference sequence). CDR3 length equals 13 residues. The CDR3 here is CASSLTQGETQYF. CDR3 coding DNA: TGTGCCAGCAGTTTGACCCAGGGAGAGACCCAGTACTTC.

The rearrangement uses TRBV19 and TRBJ1-1; 7 bases fit TRBD1. Losses at the gene ends were 1 base for V and 5 bases for J; bases not matched to a gene: 4. CDR3 length: 14 amino acids. Per germline, CDR1 LNHDA and CDR2 SQIVND (reference sequence). The CDR3 DNA is TGTGCCAGTAGTATAGGCCTGACAGGGACTGAAGCTTTCTTT. It codes for CASSIGLTGTEAFF.

This clone was recorded only once. The rearrangement uses TRBV19 and TRBJ2-7, with TRBD1 matching over 9 bases. Germline V gives CDR1 LNHDA, CDR2 SQIVND (reference sequence). Trimming at V came to 6 bases and at J to 5 bases, leaving 14 bases not matched to a gene. There are 16 residues in the CDR3. The CDR3 sequence: CASSQDRGPPRDEQYF. As DNA, the CDR3 is TGTGCCAGTAGCCAGGACAGGGGACCGCCTCGGGACGAGCAGTACTTC.

The chain carries TRBV11-2 and TRBJ2-2; no clear D gene. The V end was cut by 2 bases, the J end by 0 bases, with 7 bases between. The CDR3 is made up of 15 amino acids. The germline CDR1 and CDR2 sequences are SGHAT and FQNNGV. In nucleotides, the CDR3 is TGTGCCAGCAGCTTAATACCAACGAACACCGGGGAGCTGTTTTTT. Translated: CASSLIPTNTGELFF.

This clone was detected only once. V gene TRBV25-1 combines with J gene TRBJ2-1, with 8 bases fitting TRBD2. V gave up 3 bases and J gave up 8 bases; unmatched junction bases: 15. The CDR3 loop spans 17 amino acids. The germline V gene encodes CDR1 MGHDK and CDR2 SYGVNS. CDR3 protein: CASSDPRSGGRGDEQFF. The CDR3 DNA follows: TGTGCCAGCAGTGACCCTCGTTCGGGGGGGCGAGGGGATGAGCAGTTCTTC.

This chain joins TRBV6-6 and TRBJ1-2; 9 bases are shared with TRBD1. The CDR3 spans 15 residues. The V gene end was trimmed by 6 bases and the J gene end by 5 bases; junction bases not matched to a gene: 10. Germline V gene sequence: CDR1 MNHNY, CDR2 SVGAGI (reference sequence). The CDR3 loop is CASRPGTGRYYGYTF. As DNA, the CDR3 is TGTGCCAGCAGACCCGGGACAGGGAGGTATTATGGCTACACCTTC.

V usage is TRBV5-1 and J usage is TRBJ2-7, with a weak D call TRBD2 (5 bases). This CDR3 contains 16 residues. Trimming cost V 7 bases and J 3 bases, with 23 bases left between them. CDR1 is SGHRS and CDR2 is YFSETQ in the germline V gene. In nucleotides, the CDR3 is TGCGCCAGCGACTATACAACTAGTCAAAAAGACTACGAGCAGTACTTC. It encodes CASDYTTSQKDYEQYF.

This chain connects TRBV19 to TRBJ2-1; D remains unclear. The CDR3 length is 11 residues. The germline V gene encodes CDR1 LNHDA and CDR2 SQIVND (reference sequence). V gave up 1 base and J gave up 8 bases, with 3 bases separating them. In DNA, the CDR3 is TGTGCCAGTAGTATAGCGGATGAGCAGTTCTTC. It yields the protein CASSIADEQFF.

In its sample, this clone was seen a few times. The V and J genes are TRBV7-2 and TRBJ1-1; tentatively, D is TRBD1 (5 bases). The germline V gene encodes CDR1 SGHTA and CDR2 FQGNSA. This CDR3 is built from 16 residues. The V gene lost 4 bases and the J gene lost 2 bases, with 17 bases spanning the gap. DNA of the CDR3: TGTGCCAGCAGCTCCGGGTGGGGGATGGGAAACACTGAAGCTTTCTTT. Encoded protein: CASSSGWGMGNTEAFF. Full variable domain (remainder filled in from reference TRBV7-2 and TRBJ1-1): GAGVSQSPSNKVTEKGKDVELRCDPISGHTALYWYRQSLGQGLEFLIYFQGNSAPDKSGLPSDRFSAERTGGSVSTLTIQRTQQEDSAVYLCASSSGWGMGNTEAFFGQGTRLTVV.

This rearrangement joins TRBV29-1 to TRBJ2-5, with D possibly being TRBD1 (6 bases). V lost 7 bases to trimming and J lost 2 bases, with 11 bases between them. There are 12 residues in the CDR3. Germline-derived CDR1 and CDR2 are SQVTM and ANQGSEA. The CDR3 spells CSGQEIQETQYF. CDR3 in DNA: TGCAGCGGACAGGAGATACAAGAGACCCAGTACTTC.

The rearrangement joins TRBV19 to TRBJ2-2, with TRBD2 matching over 10 bases. The CDR3 length is 17 residues. Trimming cost V 4 bases and J 2 bases; bases outside gene matches: 7. Germline V gene sequence: CDR1 LNHDA, CDR2 SQIVND (reference sequence). The DNA of the CDR3 is TGTGCCAGTAGTACCCTACTAGCGGGGACTAACACCGGGGAGCTGTTTTTT. It yields the protein CASSTLLAGTNTGELFF.

The J gene is TRBJ2-1, the V gene TRBV5-5; TRBD2 aligns across 9 bases. The ends lost 4 bases at V and 5 bases at J; junction bases unmatched: 7. CDR3 length: 15 residues. CDR1 is SGHKS and CDR2 is YYEKEE in the germline V gene (reference sequence). CDR3 bases: TGTGCCAGCAGCACATTAGCGGGAGCTAACAATGAGCAGTTCTTC. This gives the protein CASSTLAGANNEQFF.

The V call is TRBV2, the J call TRBJ1-4; 7 bases are a match to TRBD1. V shed 6 bases, J shed 3 bases, and the junction held 4 bases outside the gene matches. This CDR3 has 14 residues. Looked up from germline, CDR1 is SNHLY and CDR2 is FYNNEI. The CDR3 nucleotides read TGTGCCAGCAGGGGGGGGACAGCTAATGAAAAACTGTTTTTT. Its protein is CASRGGTANEKLFF.

V gene TRBV29-1 combines with J gene TRBJ2-3, with 9 bases identical to TRBD1. With V trimmed by 3 bases and J by 8 bases, 9 bases remained unmatched. Germline CDR1 and CDR2: SQVTM and ANQGSEA. CDR3 size: 14 residues. This chain's CDR3 is CSVDSGTGFVTQYF. In nucleotides, the CDR3 is TGCAGCGTTGACTCCGGGACAGGGTTTGTTACGCAGTATTTT.

V is TRBV5-4 and J is TRBJ2-3; 10 bases are a match to TRBD2. The CDR3 covers 15 residues. The germline CDR1 and CDR2 sequences are SGHNT and YYREEE (reference sequence). V lost 4 bases, J lost 0 bases, and 2 bases stayed unmatched. CDR3 coding DNA: TGTGCCAGCAGCCTAGCGGGAGTGAGCACAGATACGCAGTATTTT. Its protein is CASSLAGVSTDTQYF.

The gene calls are TRBV7-6 and TRBJ2-5, with TRBD2 matching 9 bases. Germline-derived CDR1 and CDR2 are SGHVS and FNYEAQ. The CDR3 spans 15 residues. The V segment lost 1 base and the J segment 2 bases; nucleotides outside the gene matches: 2. The CDR3: CASSLGLAVQETQYF. CDR3 sequence (DNA): TGTGCCAGCAGCTTAGGACTAGCGGTTCAAGAGACCCAGTACTTC.

The chain recombines TRBV19 with TRBJ2-7; no definite D call. The CDR3 sequence is 15 residues long. Trimming took off 5 bases at V and 3 bases at J, with 17 bases between the two ends. Looked up from germline, CDR1 is LNHDA and CDR2 is SQIVND (reference sequence). The CDR3 spells CASSLSLGSYYEQYF. CDR3 DNA: TGTGCCAGTAGTCTGAGCTTGGGGTCTTACTACGAGCAGTACTTC. Full variable domain (missing parts from reference TRBV19 and TRBJ2-7): DGGITQSPKYLFRKEGQNVTLSCEQNLNHDAMYWYRQDPGQGLRLIYYSQIVNDFQKGDIAEGYSVSREKKESFPLTVTSAQKNPTAFYLCASSLSLGSYYEQYFGPGTRLTVT.

The CDR3 sequence: CASSLTLAPQETQYF. The CDR3 DNA is TGCGCCAGCAGCTTGACGCTAGCACCCCAAGAGACCCAGTACTTC. The chain uses TRBV5-1 and TRBJ2-5; possible D gene TRBD2, 5 bases. The CDR3 extends over 15 amino acids. Deletions cut 1 base from V and 1 base from J, with 11 bases between. Looked up from germline, CDR1 is SGHRS and CDR2 is YFSETQ.

V and J are TRBV5-1 and TRBJ1-3; D is undetermined. The CDR3 spans 16 residues. The V gene lost 0 bases and the J gene lost 3 bases, with 13 bases spanning the gap. Germline V gene data show CDR1 as SGHRS and CDR2 as YFSETQ. The CDR3 loop reads CASSLGGSLLGNTIYF. DNA of the CDR3: TGCGCCAGCAGCTTGGGCGGCAGCTTGCTTGGAAACACCATATATTTT.

The genes are TRBV4-1 and TRBJ2-1; D is ambiguous. Trimming pared 5 bases from V and 8 bases from J, leaving 22 bases between. The CDR3 extends over 16 amino acids. The V gene's germline CDR1 is MGHRA and CDR2 YSYEKL. The CDR3 DNA reads as TGCGCCAGCAGCAATCTGGATAATCCCGATGGCGATGAGCAGTTCTTC. Its translation is CASSNLDNPDGDEQFF.

The chain recombines TRBV5-1 with TRBJ1-1, with D unclear. Trimming stripped 2 bases from V and 1 base from J, with 9 bases between. CDR3 length: 14 residues. The germline V gene encodes CDR1 SGHRS and CDR2 YFSETQ. The DNA of the CDR3 is TGCGCCAGCAGCTTCGGTGGAACGAACACTGAAGCTTTCTTT. Encoded protein: CASSFGGTNTEAFF.

V usage is TRBV19 and J usage is TRBJ1-1; no definite D call. The CDR3 has 14 residues. Germline CDR1 reads LNHDA; CDR2 reads SQIVND (reference sequence). Between the trimmed V and J ends, which lost 3 bases and 1 base, there was a span of 9 bases. For the CDR3, the DNA is TGTGCCAGTAGTATTTACTCAGGGAACACTGAAGCTTTCTTT. It encodes CASSIYSGNTEAFF.

The chain joins TRBV5-1 to TRBJ2-1, with 9 bases aligning to TRBD1. Germline V lookup: CDR1 SGHRS, CDR2 YFSETQ. V lost 7 bases, J lost 8 bases, and 13 bases stayed unmatched. This CDR3 is built from 15 residues. This CDR3 reads CASGRQGVITDEQFF. The CDR3 DNA sequence: TGCGCCAGCGGACGACAGGGGGTCATCACGGATGAGCAGTTCTTC. Complete variable domain (other parts from reference TRBV5-1 and TRBJ2-1): KAGVTQTPRYLIKTRGQQVTLSCSPISGHRSVSWYQQTPGQGLQFLFEYFSETQRNKGNFPGRFSGRQFSNSRSEMNVSTLELGDSALYLCASGRQGVITDEQFFGPGTRLTVL.

This chain links TRBV7-2 with TRBJ1-2, with 10 bases fitting TRBD1. Per germline, CDR1 SGHTA and CDR2 FQGNSA. The CDR3 is 15 amino acids. The V segment lost 5 bases and the J segment 4 bases; nucleotides outside the gene matches: 7. CDR3 DNA sequence: TGTGCCAGCAGCAGAGACAGGGGGCTTGGCTATGGCTACACCTTC. This codes for CASSRDRGLGYGYTF.